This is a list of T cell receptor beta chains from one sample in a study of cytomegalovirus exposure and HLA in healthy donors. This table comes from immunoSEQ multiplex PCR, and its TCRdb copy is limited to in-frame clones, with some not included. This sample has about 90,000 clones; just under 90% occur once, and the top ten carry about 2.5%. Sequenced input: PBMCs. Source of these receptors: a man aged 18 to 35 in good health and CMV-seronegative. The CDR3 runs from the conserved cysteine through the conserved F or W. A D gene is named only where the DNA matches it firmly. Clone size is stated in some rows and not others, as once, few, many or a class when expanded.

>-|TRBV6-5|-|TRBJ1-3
CATSTSGGLNTIYF
TGTGCCACTTCAACTAGTGGGGGCCTAAACACCATATATTTT
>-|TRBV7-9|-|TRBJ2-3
CSSSSPGLTQYF
TGTTCCAGCAGCTCACCGGGACTTACGCAGTATTTT
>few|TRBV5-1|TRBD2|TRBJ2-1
CASSLTQATSLYNEQFF
TGCGCCAGCAGCTTGACCCAGGCGACTAGCCTCTACAATGAGCAGTTCTTC
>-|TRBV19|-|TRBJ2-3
CASSIRQGTDTQYF
TGTGCCAGTAGTATCCGGCAGGGCACAGATACGCAGTATTTT
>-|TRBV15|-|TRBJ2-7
CATSRDLFRGASYEQYF
TGTGCCACCAGCAGAGATCTTTTTCGGGGAGCCTCCTACGAGCAGTACTTC
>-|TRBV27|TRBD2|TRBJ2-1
CASSLAGGFKASYNEQFF
TGTGCCAGCAGTTTAGCGGGAGGGTTCAAAGCCTCCTACAATGAGCAGTTCTTC
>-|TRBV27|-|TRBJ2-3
CASSLSTSSADTQYF
TGTGCCAGCAGTCTGTCGACGTCAAGCGCGGATACGCAGTATTTT
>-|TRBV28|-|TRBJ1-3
CASSSLGGGRRNTIYF
TGTGCCAGCAGTTCCCTCGGGGGGGGCAGGCGAAACACCATATATTTT
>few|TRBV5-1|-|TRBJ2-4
CASSSESLLRAKNIQYF
TGCGCCAGCAGCTCCGAGAGCCTGTTACGGGCCAAAAACATTCAGTACTTC
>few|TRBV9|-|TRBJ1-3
CASSPRDLDTIYF
TGTGCCAGCAGCCCTCGGGATTTAGACACCATATATTTT
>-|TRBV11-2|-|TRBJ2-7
CASSLGGNSYEQYF
TGTGCCAGCAGCTTAGGAGGGAACTCCTACGAGCAGTACTTC
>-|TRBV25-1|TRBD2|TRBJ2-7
CASSVRGTYYEQYF
TGTGCCAGCAGTGTGCGGGGGACTTACTACGAGCAGTACTTC
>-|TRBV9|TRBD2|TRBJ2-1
CASSLLSGSSYNEQFF
TGTGCCAGCAGCCTCCTTAGCGGGAGCTCCTACAATGAGCAGTTCTTC
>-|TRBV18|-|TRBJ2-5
CASSPPPGETQYF
TGTGCCAGCTCACCACCACCGGGGGAGACCCAGTACTTC